One and the same sample provided the 12 T cell receptor beta chains below, sequenced in a study of T cell changes during pregnancy in multiple sclerosis. The assay was immunoSEQ multiplex PCR, and TCRdb's table has in-frame clones only and misses some. The profile shows tens of thousands of clones, 85% to 95% of them singletons. The material sequenced was peripheral blood, taken in the third trimester of pregnancy. These TCRs come from a female donor in good health, enrolled as a control in a pregnancy study.

This rearrangement joins TRBV5-1 to TRBJ2-3; D possibly corresponds to TRBD1 (6 bases). Germline loops: CDR1 SGHRS, CDR2 YFSETQ. V was pared by 0 bases and J by 3 bases, with 11 bases between. The length of the CDR3 is 15 residues. CDR3 residues: CASSLGQALTDTQYF. For the CDR3, the DNA is TGCGCCAGCAGCTTGGGACAGGCCCTGACAGATACGCAGTATTTT. Looking up the rest from reference TRBV5-1 and TRBJ2-3 gives the full variable domain: KAGVTQTPRYLIKTRGQQVTLSCSPISGHRSVSWYQQTPGQGLQFLFEYFSETQRNKGNFPGRFSGRQFSNSRSEMNVSTLELGDSALYLCASSLGQALTDTQYFGPGTRLTVL.

The V call is TRBV5-4, the J call TRBJ1-4, with 9 nucleotides matching TRBD1. The CDR3 spans 13 residues. V dropped 5 bases and J dropped 7; count of bases not matched to a gene: 3. Per the germline V gene, CDR1 is SGHNT and CDR2 is YYREEE (reference sequence). CDR3 nucleotides: TGTGCCAGCAGATCGGGACAGGGTGAAAAACTGTTTTTT. It yields the protein CASRSGQGEKLFF.

The chain joins TRBV7-9 to TRBJ2-3; 7 bases line up with TRBD2. Germline loops: CDR1 SEHNR, CDR2 FQNEAQ (reference sequence). V lost 3 bases and J lost 5; bases outside the gene matches: 5. The CDR3 is made up of 14 amino acids. The CDR3 region has the DNA TGTGCCAGCAGCTTCGGAGTAGCGGGAGATACGCAGTATTTT. It codes for CASSFGVAGDTQYF.

The V gene is TRBV4-1, the J gene TRBJ1-5; D might be TRBD1 (6 bases). V was shortened by 1 base and J by 0 bases, with 13 bases between the two germline ends. CDR1 is MGHRA, CDR2 YSYEKL, per germline. The CDR3 runs to 17 residues. CDR3: CASSQGLRTVSNQPQHF. In DNA form, the CDR3 reads TGCGCCAGCAGCCAAGGTTTAAGGACAGTTAGCAATCAGCCCCAGCATTTT.

The J gene is TRBJ1-5, the V gene TRBV30, with D perhaps matching TRBD1 (6 bases). The length of the CDR3 is 16 residues. Germline CDR1 is GTSNPN and CDR2 is SVGIG (reference sequence). The V end lost 0 bases, the J end lost 2 bases, and 14 bases lay between the germline ends. CDR3 region: CAWSVETGLGNQPQHF. DNA for the CDR3: TGTGCCTGGAGTGTAGAAACAGGGTTAGGCAATCAGCCCCAGCATTTT.

A single count supports this clone. The CDR3 DNA reads as TGTGCCAGCAGCCTTTCTAGACTAGCTGGGGGCAATGAGCAGTTCTTC. Protein product: CASSLSRLAGGNEQFF. The gene calls are TRBV28 and TRBJ2-1, with TRBD2 matching over 7 bases. V shed 6 bases, J shed 6 bases, and the junction held 14 bases outside the gene matches. The CDR3 extends over 16 amino acids. Germline V gene lookup returns CDR1 MDHEN and CDR2 SYDVKM.

The gene calls are TRBV16 and TRBJ1-4; unclear D gene. The germline CDR1 and CDR2 sequences are KGHSY and FQNENV. This CDR3 has 15 amino acids. V was cut by 2 bases and J by 7 bases, with 14 bases left in between. This CDR3 reads CASSQEAALGEKLFF. In nucleotides, the CDR3 is TGTGCCAGCAGCCAAGAGGCGGCGTTGGGTGAAAAACTGTTTTTT. Complete variable domain (other parts from reference TRBV16 and TRBJ1-4): GEEVAQTPKHLVRGEGQKAKLYCAPIKGHSYVFWYQQVLKNEFKFLISFQNENVFDETGMPKERFSAKCLPNSPCSLEIQATKLEDSAVYFCASSQEAALGEKLFFGSGTQLSVL.

The CDR3: CASSSWTAGNEQFF. In DNA form, the CDR3 reads TGTGCCAGCAGCTCCTGGACAGCGGGAAATGAGCAGTTCTTC. The V gene is TRBV11-2, the J gene TRBJ2-1, with TRBD2 as a possible D gene (7 bases). Trimming took off 4 bases at V and 7 bases at J, with 14 bases between the two ends. The CDR3 consists of 14 residues. The germline V gene encodes CDR1 SGHAT and CDR2 FQNNGV.

The V gene is TRBV18, the J gene TRBJ1-5, with D maybe TRBD1 (6 bases). The CDR3 is 17 amino acids. Trimming pared 1 base from V and 0 bases from J, leaving 13 bases between. Germline values: CDR1 KGHSH, CDR2 LQKENI. The CDR3 here is CASSPQDSLYSNQPQHF. The CDR3 DNA is TGTGCCAGCTCACCACAGGACAGTCTATATAGCAATCAGCCCCAGCATTTT. The whole variable domain, filled in from reference TRBV18 and TRBJ1-5, reads NAGVMQNPRHLVRRRGQEARLRCSPMKGHSHVYWYRQLPEEGLKFMVYLQKENIIDESGMPKERFSAEFPKEGPSILRIQQVVRGDSAAYFCASSPQDSLYSNQPQHFGDGTRLSIL.

The chain employs TRBV19 and TRBJ1-6; TRBD1 agrees at 12 bases. Trimming removed 9 bases from V and 9 bases from J; junction bases left unmatched: 3. There are 13 residues in the CDR3. Looked up from germline, CDR1 is LNHDA and CDR2 is SQIVND (reference sequence). CDR3 bases: TGTGCCAGCTCGGGACAGGGGGCTTCACCCCTCCACTTT. It is translated as CASSGQGASPLHF.

This chain links TRBV2 with TRBJ2-1; D possibly corresponds to TRBD1 (6 bases). V dropped 3 bases and J dropped 2 bases, with 11 bases sitting between them. CDR1 is SNHLY and CDR2 is FYNNEI in the germline V gene. There are 15 residues in the CDR3. For the CDR3, the DNA is TGTGCCAGCAGTGATGTGGGGGCCACCTACAATGAGCAGTTCTTC. It is translated as CASSDVGATYNEQFF.

The rearrangement uses TRBV18 and TRBJ1-1; D perhaps matches TRBD1 (6 bases). The CDR3 runs to 14 residues. V dropped 6 bases and J dropped 3 bases, with 14 bases sitting between them. Germline CDR1 is KGHSH and CDR2 is LQKENI. This chain's CDR3 is CASSVQGEDTEAFF. In DNA, the CDR3 is TGTGCCAGCTCCGTACAGGGAGAGGACACTGAAGCTTTCTTT.